Each of the 30 T cell receptor beta chains below was sequenced from the same sample in a study of cytomegalovirus exposure and HLA in healthy donors. PCR employed 60 Vbeta and 13 Jbeta primers. The protocol was immunoSEQ multiplex PCR, while the TCRdb copy is restricted to in-frame clones and leaves out a portion. Of hundreds of thousands of clones in the sample, roughly 80% were seen once. The sample consisted of PBMCs. Source of these receptors: a girl under 10 years old in good health and CMV-seronegative.

V usage is TRBV14 and J usage is TRBJ1-2; TRBD1 might be the D (5 bases). The CDR3 has 18 residues. Germline CDR1 SGHDN, CDR2 FVKESK. The germline V and J ends were trimmed by 3 bases and 3 bases, with 23 bases remaining between them. The CDR3 bases are TGTGCCAGCAGCCAGCACAGGATTCCCTTCCTCGCGCACTATGGCTACACCTTC. Translation gives CASSQHRIPFLAHYGYTF.

On this clone itself: The junction differs from germline at one of its ends, possibly a read error. The chain is built from TRBV19 and TRBJ1-1; D uncertain. Germline lookup yields CDR1 LNHDA and CDR2 SQIVND (reference sequence). This CDR3 contains 13 residues. In nucleotides, the CDR3 is TGTGCCAGTAGTTGGTCGGGGAACGCTGAAGCTTTCTTT. Translated: CASSWSGNAEAFF.

J is TRBJ1-1 and V is TRBV5-5, with TRBD1 identical over 12 bases. CDR3 size: 16 residues. J was trimmed by 5 bases and V by 4 bases; bases with no gene match: 9. Germline CDR1 reads SGHKS; CDR2 reads YYEKEE (reference sequence). The DNA of the CDR3 is TGTGCCAGCAGCGCGAATAGGGACAGGGGGCGAACTGAAGCTTTCTTT. Its protein is CASSANRDRGRTEAFF.

V usage is TRBV5-4 and J usage is TRBJ2-5; D possibly corresponds to TRBD2 (6 bases). In germline, CDR1 is SGHNT, CDR2 YYREEE (reference sequence). Trimming left V 7 bases short and J 5 bases short, with 21 bases between. This CDR3 region has 15 residues. The CDR3 coding sequence is TGTGCCAGCGGCCCAACTCCCGGGAGCGTCGAGACCCAGTACTTC. Translated, it gives CASGPTPGSVETQYF.

The chain joins TRBV5-1 to TRBJ2-5; 7 nucleotides align to TRBD2. V lost 2 bases and J lost 5; bases outside the gene matches: 3. This CDR3 comprises 13 residues. CDR1 and CDR2 (germline): SGHRS, YFSETQ. This CDR3 is CASSFREGETQYF. CDR3 bases: TGCGCCAGCAGCTTTAGGGAGGGGGAGACCCAGTACTTC. Based on the CDR3 plus reference TRBV5-1 and TRBJ2-5, the full variable domain is KAGVTQTPRYLIKTRGQQVTLSCSPISGHRSVSWYQQTPGQGLQFLFEYFSETQRNKGNFPGRFSGRQFSNSRSEMNVSTLELGDSALYLCASSFREGETQYFGPGTRLLVL.

V is TRBV19 and J is TRBJ1-2; tentative D call: TRBD1 (5 bases). The length of the CDR3 is 12 residues. V was cut by 5 bases and J by 4 bases, with 8 bases left in between. Looked up from germline, CDR1 is LNHDA and CDR2 is SQIVND (reference sequence). In DNA, the CDR3 is TGTGCCAGTAGTCAGGGAATCTATGGCTACACCTTC. Amino acids: CASSQGIYGYTF. Full variable domain (missing parts from reference TRBV19 and TRBJ1-2): DGGITQSPKYLFRKEGQNVTLSCEQNLNHDAMYWYRQDPGQGLRLIYYSQIVNDFQKGDIAEGYSVSREKKESFPLTVTSAQKNPTAFYLCASSQGIYGYTFGSGTRLTVV.

The rearrangement joins TRBV9 to TRBJ1-1, with 7 bases matching TRBD1. CDR3 length: 15 amino acids. V was clipped by 10 bases and J by 5 bases; unmatched bases: 17. The germline V gene encodes CDR1 SGDLS and CDR2 YYNGEE. The CDR3 nucleotides are TGTGCCTCTTCAACAGTCCAGGGGGTCCGAACTGAAGCTTTCTTT. It yields the protein CASSTVQGVRTEAFF.

This clone was seen only a few times. V and J are TRBV11-2 and TRBJ2-3; weak D call: TRBD2 (7 bases). Germline assignment: CDR1 SGHAT and CDR2 FQNNGV. CDR3 length equals 16 residues. The germline V and J ends were trimmed by 5 bases and 2 bases, with 17 bases remaining between them. The CDR3 DNA sequence: TGTGCCAGCAGCCCTTTCGGGGGGCGGTTCACAGATACGCAGTATTTT. Residues: CASSPFGGRFTDTQYF.

This clone was recorded once. The chain uses TRBV14 and TRBJ2-3; D is unclear. In germline, CDR1 is SGHDN, CDR2 FVKESK. V lost 4 bases and J 5 bases, leaving 13 bases between the germline ends. The CDR3 runs to 14 residues. CDR3 DNA sequence: TGTGCCAGCAGCCCGATCAGCGAGATAGATACGCAGTATTTT. Translating gives CASSPISEIDTQYF. The full variable domain, in which reference TRBV14 and TRBJ2-3 provide the parts outside the CDR3, is EAGVTQFPSHSVIEKGQTVTLRCDPISGHDNLYWYRRVMGKEIKFLLHFVKESKQDESGMPNNRFLAERTGGTYSTLKVQPAELEDSGVYFCASSPISEIDTQYFGPGTRLTVL.

The chain employs TRBV4-1 and TRBJ2-5; 11 bases line up with TRBD2. The V segment lost 1 base and the J segment 5 bases; nucleotides outside the gene matches: 3. The germline CDR1 and CDR2 sequences are MGHRA and YSYEKL. The CDR3 contains 15 residues. The DNA of the CDR3 is TGCGCCAGCAGCCAAGGGGTAGCGGGGGGGGAGACCCAGTACTTC. Encoded protein: CASSQGVAGGETQYF.

The CDR3 bases are TGTGCCAGTAGTACGAAGACAGGGATATACACTGAAGCTTTCTTT. As protein: CASSTKTGIYTEAFF. V gene TRBV19 combines with J gene TRBJ1-1, with 7 bases that match TRBD1. Trimming removed 4 bases from V and 3 bases from J; junction bases left unmatched: 8. The CDR3 totals 15 residues. In germline, CDR1 is LNHDA, CDR2 SQIVND (reference sequence).

This sequence joins TRBV7-2 and TRBJ1-2; D call uncertain. The CDR3 extends over 13 amino acids. The V end was cut by 0 bases, the J end by 8 bases, with 10 bases between. Germline assignment: CDR1 SGHTA and CDR2 FQGNSA. CDR3 DNA sequence: TGTGCCAGCAGCTTAGCGGCGGATCAGGGCTACACCTTC. Its protein is CASSLAADQGYTF.

The rearrangement uses TRBV6-1 and TRBJ2-3, with 7 bases that match TRBD1. The CDR3 totals 13 residues. The V gene end was trimmed by 8 bases and the J gene end by 3 bases; junction bases not matched to a gene: 5. In germline, CDR1 is MNHNS, CDR2 SASEGT. The CDR3 bases are TGTGCCAGCGACAGGGCCGGAACAGATACGCAGTATTTT. Protein sequence: CASDRAGTDTQYF.

The chain has TRBV9 and TRBJ1-1; D call uncertain. The CDR3 runs 12 residues. Trimming took 1 base from V and 3 from J, leaving 4 bases between them. Germline CDR1 and CDR2: SGDLS and YYNGEE. The CDR3 spells CASSVLDTEAFF. The CDR3 nucleotides are TGTGCCAGCAGCGTACTTGACACTGAAGCTTTCTTT.

The chain carries TRBV6-6 and TRBJ2-1, with TRBD1 matching over 8 bases. This CDR3 is 12 amino acids long. With V trimmed by 6 bases and J by 9 bases, 4 bases remained unmatched. Germline V gives CDR1 MNHNY, CDR2 SVGAGI (reference sequence). CDR3 protein: CASSDRGGEQFF. The CDR3 DNA is TGTGCCAGCAGCGACAGGGGCGGTGAGCAGTTCTTC.

This chain links TRBV15 with TRBJ1-4; D uncertain. Trimming shortened V by 5 bases and J by 11 bases, and 9 bases separated the two germline ends. The length of the CDR3 is 11 residues. Germline CDR1 and CDR2: LNHNV and YYDKDF (reference sequence). CDR3 in DNA: TGTGCCACCAGCCCCGGAGGTAAACTGTTTTTT. It specifies CATSPGGKLFF.

The chain employs TRBV6-5 and TRBJ1-1; the D gene is possibly TRBD1 (6 bases). The V end was cut by 2 bases, the J end by 1 base, with 14 bases between. CDR3 length: 16 residues. Germline CDR1 is MNHEY and CDR2 is SVGAGI. The CDR3 DNA reads as TGTGCCAGCAGTTACAGGGGGTTGATGGGGAACACTGAAGCTTTCTTT. This encodes CASSYRGLMGNTEAFF.

This clone was detected a few times. The rearrangement joins TRBV9 to TRBJ1-1; the D is unclear. The germline V and J ends were trimmed by 0 bases and 4 bases, with 10 bases remaining between them. This CDR3 comprises 14 residues. Germline assignment: CDR1 SGDLS and CDR2 YYNGEE. DNA for the CDR3: TGTGCCAGCAGCGTAGAGGTTGGCGGCACTGAAGCTTTCTTT. Protein product: CASSVEVGGTEAFF.

V and J are TRBV25-1 and TRBJ2-2, with 9 bases that match TRBD1. The CDR3 is made up of 16 amino acids. With V trimmed by 7 bases and J by 5 bases, 11 bases remained unmatched. Germline CDR1 MGHDK, CDR2 SYGVNS. CDR3 bases: TGTGCCAGCACATACGGACGGACAGGGGTTACCGGGGAGCTGTTTTTT. It codes for CASTYGRTGVTGELFF.

The chain is built from TRBV2 and TRBJ2-1; D remains unclear. CDR3 length equals 13 residues. Trimming cost V 4 bases and J 6 bases, with 10 bases left between them. CDR1 SNHLY and CDR2 FYNNEI come from the germline V gene. The CDR3 sequence: CASSVVHSNEQFF. The CDR3 region has the DNA TGTGCCAGCAGTGTGGTTCACAGCAATGAGCAGTTCTTC.

The genes are TRBV27 and TRBJ1-1, with a tentative D call TRBD1 (5 bases). The CDR3 totals 14 residues. V dropped 5 bases and J dropped 2 bases, with 12 bases sitting between them. The germline CDR1 and CDR2 sequences are MNHEY and SMNVEV (reference sequence). CDR3 DNA: TGTGCCAGCAGTGCTCTCCAGGGAAACACTGAAGCTTTCTTT. It is translated as CASSALQGNTEAFF.

CDR3 DNA sequence: TGCGCCAGCAGCCAAGCTCAGGGGGCATCTATGGTCTACACCTTC. Amino acids: CASSQAQGASMVYTF. The chain has TRBV4-1 and TRBJ1-2; 8 bases match TRBD1. V shed 1 base and J 10 bases; nucleotides not matched to a gene: 11. This CDR3 has 15 residues. Germline V lookup: CDR1 MGHRA, CDR2 YSYEKL.

The V call is TRBV5-1, the J call TRBJ1-2, with D unclear. CDR3 size: 15 residues. The V end lost 1 base, the J end lost 4 bases, and 14 bases lay between the germline ends. CDR1 is SGHRS and CDR2 is YFSETQ in the germline V gene. This chain's CDR3 is CASSLSSSRGYGYTF. CDR3 sequence (DNA): TGCGCCAGCAGCTTGAGTTCGTCTCGCGGCTATGGCTACACCTTC. Together with reference TRBV5-1 and TRBJ1-2, the CDR3 gives the full variable domain: KAGVTQTPRYLIKTRGQQVTLSCSPISGHRSVSWYQQTPGQGLQFLFEYFSETQRNKGNFPGRFSGRQFSNSRSEMNVSTLELGDSALYLCASSLSSSRGYGYTFGSGTRLTVV.

This chain connects TRBV29-1 to TRBJ2-7, with a weak D call TRBD1 (5 bases). V was trimmed by 6 bases and J by 4 bases, leaving 22 bases between them. CDR1 is SQVTM and CDR2 is ANQGSEA in the germline V gene. The CDR3 sequence is 15 residues long. CDR3 nucleotides: TGCAGCGTCCCCTTGGTAGTAAGGGGCCGATACGAGCAGTACTTC. Encoded protein: CSVPLVVRGRYEQYF.

The chain couples TRBV9 to TRBJ1-2, with D perhaps matching TRBD1 (6 bases). Germline V gives CDR1 SGDLS, CDR2 YYNGEE. V dropped 0 bases and J dropped 4 bases, with 13 bases sitting between them. The CDR3 is made up of 15 amino acids. The chain's CDR3 is CASSVGGPRAYGYTF. The DNA of the CDR3 is TGTGCCAGCAGCGTAGGGGGGCCCAGGGCCTATGGCTACACCTTC.

The rearrangement links TRBV5-1 to TRBJ1-5; TRBD1 aligns across 10 bases. J was trimmed by 6 bases and V by 4 bases; bases with no gene match: 4. The germline CDR1 and CDR2 sequences are SGHRS and YFSETQ. This CDR3 is 14 amino acids long. The CDR3 spells CASSPGTGAQPQHF. The CDR3 DNA reads as TGCGCCAGCAGCCCTGGGACAGGGGCTCAGCCCCAGCATTTT.

The chain employs TRBV5-4 and TRBJ2-1; D ambiguous. Germline CDR1 SGHNT, CDR2 YYREEE (reference sequence). CDR3 length: 15 residues. Trimming shortened V by 0 bases and J by 0 bases, and 7 bases separated the two germline ends. The CDR3 loop reads CASSLGGGSYNEQFF. The CDR3 DNA follows: TGTGCCAGCAGCTTGGGCGGCGGCTCCTACAATGAGCAGTTCTTC.

The chain links TRBV5-6 to TRBJ2-5; 8 bases match TRBD2. Per the germline V gene, CDR1 is SGHDT and CDR2 is YYEEEE. With 1 base clipped from V and 5 bases from J, the junction kept 13 bases outside the gene matches. The CDR3 is 17 residues long. The CDR3, as DNA: TGTGCCAGCAGCTTGACGGGGCTAGCGGGCCGACGGGAGACCCAGTACTTC. It translates to CASSLTGLAGRRETQYF.

The chain carries TRBV4-1 and TRBJ1-1; tentatively, D is TRBD1 (5 bases). V shed 6 bases and J shed 6 bases, with 14 bases lying between them. The CDR3 is 13 residues long. CDR1 MGHRA and CDR2 YSYEKL come from the germline V gene. The CDR3 region has the DNA TGCGCCAGCAGACCTCGGGAGGGACCTGAAGCTTTCTTT. Protein: CASRPREGPEAFF.

The CDR3 here is CAISGTSGHTDTQYF. The CDR3 DNA is TGTGCCATCAGCGGGACTAGCGGACACACAGATACGCAGTATTTT. V usage is TRBV10-3 and J usage is TRBJ2-3, with 11 nucleotides matching TRBD2. CDR1 and CDR2 from the germline V gene are ENHRY and SYGVKD. V was pared by 6 bases and J by 2 bases, with 4 bases of the junction left unmatched. This CDR3 comprises 15 residues.